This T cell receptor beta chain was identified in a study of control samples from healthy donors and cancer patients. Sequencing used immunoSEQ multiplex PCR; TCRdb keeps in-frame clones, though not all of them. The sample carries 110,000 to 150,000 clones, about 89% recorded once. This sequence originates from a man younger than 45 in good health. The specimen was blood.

The CDR3, as DNA: TGTGCCAGCAGCTTGGCAGGGACAGCGAGCTCCTACGAGCAGTACTTC. This codes for CASSLAGTASSYEQYF. The J gene is TRBJ2-7, the V gene TRBV5-5; TRBD1 matches at 7 bases. V was clipped by 0 bases and J by 0 bases; unmatched bases: 6. Germline loops: CDR1 SGHKS, CDR2 YYEKEE (reference sequence). The CDR3 length is 16 residues.